This T cell receptor (beta chain) emerged from a study of blood T cells in healthy people across ages. General study results and limits: The fall in TCR beta diversity per million T cells was roughly linear with age.

A J-beta primer mix and a sample-barcoded 5' primer were used in a second PCR of roughly 7 to 12 cycles. A minimum of 3 million CDR3-containing paired-end reads was obtained for each sample. Each CDR3 protein gets one entry after TCRdb re-called the 5' RACE reads with MiXCR. This table holds about 730,000 distinct CDR3 sequences, roughly two fifths found once. Healthy Caucasians from Russia aged roughly 6 to 95 served as donors. Extraction of total RNA produced a minimum of 5 micrograms from each sample. This clonotype was seen a few times. Its target is not known. The specimen was blood. This TCR was recovered from an older woman in good health.

This CDR3 is CASGQGAGEQFF. CDR3 coding DNA: TGTGCCAGCGGACAGGGGGCCGGTGAGCAGTTCTTC. The chain couples TRBV2 to TRBJ2-1; 11 bases are a match to TRBD1. With 8 bases clipped from V and 9 bases from J, the junction kept 3 bases outside the gene matches. Germline assignment: CDR1 SNHLY and CDR2 FYNNEI. The CDR3 has 12 amino acids.